Each of the 9 T cell receptor beta chains below was sequenced from the same sample in a study of shared clonotypes between healthy human individuals. CD8 cells regarded as naive lacked CD45RO, were positively chosen for CCR7, and omitted terminally differentiated effector memory CD45RA+ cells. TCRdb's copy holds only in-frame clones and misses some; the assay was immunoSEQ multiplex PCR. In the table there are around 1.9 million clones, just under 95% of which are singletons. Sequenced material: naive CD8+ T cells from PBMCs. These receptors were obtained from a man aged 18 to 29 in good health. Some clones in this sample may be carry-over from other donors' samples.

The chain couples TRBV4-1 to TRBJ1-1; D perhaps matches TRBD1 (6 bases). V shed 7 bases and J shed 1 base, with 10 bases lying between them. CDR3 size: 13 residues. Germline V gene data show CDR1 as MGHRA and CDR2 as YSYEKL. The CDR3 loop reads CASKGVGNTEAFF. The CDR3 DNA reads TGCGCCAGCAAGGGGGTTGGGAACACTGAAGCTTTCTTT.

The rearrangement links TRBV4-3 to TRBJ1-2; TRBD1 might be the D (5 bases). The CDR3 spans 18 residues. The germline V gene has CDR1 LGHNA and CDR2 YSLEER. The V end was cut by 0 bases, the J end by 2 bases, with 19 bases between. In nucleotides, the CDR3 is TGCGCCAGCAGCCAAGACGAAGTAGGGCTAGGGGCAAACTATGGCTACACCTTC. Encoded protein: CASSQDEVGLGANYGYTF.

In the case of this clone: Other DNA sequences within the sample encode an identical CDR3. The chain combines TRBV7-9 with TRBJ1-1; TRBD1 agrees at 9 bases. Germline-derived CDR1 and CDR2 are SEHNR and FQNEAQ (reference sequence). The CDR3 spans 14 residues. J lost 5 bases, V lost 4 bases, and 5 bases had no gene match. CDR3 protein: CASSSNRGRTEAFF. For the CDR3, the DNA is TGTGCCAGCAGCTCAAACAGGGGGCGTACTGAAGCTTTCTTT.

This clone was observed once. The chain combines TRBV5-4 with TRBJ1-2; 8 positions agree with TRBD1. Germline values: CDR1 SGHNT, CDR2 YYREEE (reference sequence). The junction had 3 bases not matched to a gene; V was cut back by 1 base and J by 4 bases. CDR3 size: 14 residues. CDR3 residues: CASSLRGQAYGYTF. CDR3 nucleotides: TGTGCCAGCAGCTTGAGGGGACAGGCCTATGGCTACACCTTC.

Comments on this clone: The same CDR3 can be traced to other DNA sequences in this sample. The chain couples TRBV7-6 to TRBJ2-1, with 12 nucleotides matching TRBD2. Germline assignment: CDR1 SGHVS and CDR2 FNYEAQ. V shed 5 bases and J 3 bases; nucleotides not matched to a gene: 2. The CDR3 contains 15 residues. The CDR3 loop reads CASSPLAGGYNEQFF. CDR3 coding DNA: TGTGCCAGCAGCCCACTAGCGGGAGGCTACAATGAGCAGTTCTTC.

This chain connects TRBV7-9 to TRBJ2-7, with 12 positions matching TRBD2. The V segment lost 4 bases and the J segment 2 bases; nucleotides outside the gene matches: 12. Germline V lookup: CDR1 SEHNR, CDR2 FQNEAQ (reference sequence). The CDR3 is 18 amino acids. CDR3: CASSSTGTSGRATYEQYF. CDR3 DNA: TGTGCCAGCAGCTCGACCGGGACTAGCGGGCGCGCAACCTACGAGCAGTACTTC.

The chain is built from TRBV5-6 and TRBJ2-1; D possibly corresponds to TRBD1 (5 bases). CDR3 length: 14 residues. The ends were cut back, 3 bases at V and 15 bases at J, with 22 bases in the middle. The V gene's germline CDR1 is SGHDT and CDR2 YYEEEE. CDR3 nucleotides: TGTGCCAGCAGCTCCGGACACCGAGGATTGGTAGGGTTCTTC. This encodes CASSSGHRGLVGFF.

The chain recombines TRBV6-5 with TRBJ2-3; D is perhaps TRBD1 (5 bases). This CDR3 has 14 residues. The V gene lost 6 bases and the J gene lost 4 bases, with 14 bases spanning the gap. In germline, CDR1 is MNHEY, CDR2 SVGAGI. DNA of the CDR3: TGTGCCAGCAGAGCCGGCAGGGTGGCAGATACGCAGTATTTT. Translated, it gives CASRAGRVADTQYF.

The chain employs TRBV9 and TRBJ2-3; the D gene is possibly TRBD2 (5 bases). The germline V gene has CDR1 SGDLS and CDR2 YYNGEE. The CDR3 is 14 residues long. Deletions cut 0 bases from V and 3 bases from J, with 8 bases between. The CDR3 region is CASSVARLTDTQYF. CDR3 sequence (DNA): TGTGCCAGCAGCGTAGCGAGACTAACAGATACGCAGTATTTT.